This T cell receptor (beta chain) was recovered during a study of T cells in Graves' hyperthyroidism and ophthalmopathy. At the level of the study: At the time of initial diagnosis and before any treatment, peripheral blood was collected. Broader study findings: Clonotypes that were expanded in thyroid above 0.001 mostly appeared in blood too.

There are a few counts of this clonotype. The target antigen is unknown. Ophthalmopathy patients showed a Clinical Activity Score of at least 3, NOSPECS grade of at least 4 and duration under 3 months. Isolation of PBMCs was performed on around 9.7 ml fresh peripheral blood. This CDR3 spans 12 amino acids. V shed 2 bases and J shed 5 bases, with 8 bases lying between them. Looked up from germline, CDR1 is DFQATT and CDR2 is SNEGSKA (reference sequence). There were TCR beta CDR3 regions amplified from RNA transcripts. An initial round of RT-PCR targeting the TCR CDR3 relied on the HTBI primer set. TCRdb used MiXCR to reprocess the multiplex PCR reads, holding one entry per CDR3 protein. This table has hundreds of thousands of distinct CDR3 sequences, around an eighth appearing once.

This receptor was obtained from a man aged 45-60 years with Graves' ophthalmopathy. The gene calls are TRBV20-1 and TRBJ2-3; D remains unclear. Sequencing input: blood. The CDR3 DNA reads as TGCAGTGCTAGATCCTCTAGAGATACGCAGTATTTT. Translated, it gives CSARSSRDTQYF.